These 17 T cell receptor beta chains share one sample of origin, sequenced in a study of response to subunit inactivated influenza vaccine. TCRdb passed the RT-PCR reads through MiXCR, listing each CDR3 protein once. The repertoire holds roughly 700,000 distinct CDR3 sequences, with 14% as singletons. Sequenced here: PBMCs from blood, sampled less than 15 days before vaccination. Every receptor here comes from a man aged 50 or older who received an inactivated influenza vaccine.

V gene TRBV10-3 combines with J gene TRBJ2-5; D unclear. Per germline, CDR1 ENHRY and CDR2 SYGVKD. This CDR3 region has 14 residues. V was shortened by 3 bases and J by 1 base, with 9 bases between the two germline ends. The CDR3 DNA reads TGTGCCATCAGTGATAGGTCAGTCCAAGAGACCCAGTACTTC. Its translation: CAISDRSVQETQYF.

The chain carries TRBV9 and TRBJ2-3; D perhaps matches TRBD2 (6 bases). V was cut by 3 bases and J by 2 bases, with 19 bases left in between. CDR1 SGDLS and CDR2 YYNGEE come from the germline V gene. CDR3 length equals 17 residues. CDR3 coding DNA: TGTGCCAGCAGCGCTCAGGGCGGGACGACTTACACAGATACGCAGTATTTT. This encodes CASSAQGGTTYTDTQYF.

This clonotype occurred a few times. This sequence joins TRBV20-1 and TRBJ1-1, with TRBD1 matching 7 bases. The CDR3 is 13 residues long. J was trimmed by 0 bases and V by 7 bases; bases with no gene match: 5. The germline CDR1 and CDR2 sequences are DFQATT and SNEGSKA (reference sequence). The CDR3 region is CSGQGVLNTEAFF. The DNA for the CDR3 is TGCAGTGGGCAGGGGGTTCTGAACACTGAAGCTTTCTTT.

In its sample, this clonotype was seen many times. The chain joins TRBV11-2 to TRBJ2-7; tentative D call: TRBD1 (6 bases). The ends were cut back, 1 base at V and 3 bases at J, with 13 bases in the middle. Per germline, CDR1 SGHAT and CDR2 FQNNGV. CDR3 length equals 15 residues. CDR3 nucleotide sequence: TGTGCCAGCAGCTTAGGACAGGCCATCCACTACGAGCAGTACTTC. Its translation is CASSLGQAIHYEQYF.

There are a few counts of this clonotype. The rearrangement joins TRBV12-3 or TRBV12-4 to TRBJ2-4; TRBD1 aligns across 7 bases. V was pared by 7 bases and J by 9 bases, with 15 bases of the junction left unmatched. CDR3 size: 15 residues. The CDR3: CASKPDRATSSIQYF. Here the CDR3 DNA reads TGTGCCAGCAAGCCCGACAGGGCCACCTCTAGCATTCAGTACTTC.

The CDR3 nucleotides are TGTGCCAGCAGTCAATGGGGACAGGGGGACTACGAGCAGTACTTC. Translated: CASSQWGQGDYEQYF. V is TRBV7-9 and J is TRBJ2-7, with 11 bases that match TRBD1. The trim removed 6 bases at V and 3 bases at J, leaving 7 bases unmatched. CDR1 is SEHNR and CDR2 is FQNEAQ in the germline V gene (reference sequence). There are 15 residues in the CDR3.

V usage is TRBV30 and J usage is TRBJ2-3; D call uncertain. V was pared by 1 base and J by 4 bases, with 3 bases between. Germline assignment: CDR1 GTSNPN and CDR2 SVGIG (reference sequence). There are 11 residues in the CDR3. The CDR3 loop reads CAWSGADTQYF. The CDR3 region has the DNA TGTGCCTGGAGTGGGGCAGATACGCAGTATTTT.

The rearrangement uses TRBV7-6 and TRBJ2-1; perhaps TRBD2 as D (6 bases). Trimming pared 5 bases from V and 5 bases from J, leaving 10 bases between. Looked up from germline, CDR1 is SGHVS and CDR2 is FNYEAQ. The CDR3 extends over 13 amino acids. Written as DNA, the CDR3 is TGTGCCAGCAGCAATCCGGGGGACAATGAGCAGTTCTTC. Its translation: CASSNPGDNEQFF.

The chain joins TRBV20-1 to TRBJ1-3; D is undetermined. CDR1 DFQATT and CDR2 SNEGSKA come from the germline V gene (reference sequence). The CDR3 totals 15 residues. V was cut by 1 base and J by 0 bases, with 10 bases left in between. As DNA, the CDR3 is TGCAGTGCTAGAGGTAGAGGGAGCTCTGGAAACACCATATATTTT. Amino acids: CSARGRGSSGNTIYF.

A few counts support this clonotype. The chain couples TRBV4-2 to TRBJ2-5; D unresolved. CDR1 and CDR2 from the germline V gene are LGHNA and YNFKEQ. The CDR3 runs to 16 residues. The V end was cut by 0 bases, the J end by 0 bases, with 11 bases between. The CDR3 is CASSQEGTLYQETQYF. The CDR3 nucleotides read TGTGCCAGCAGCCAAGAGGGCACACTGTACCAAGAGACCCAGTACTTC.

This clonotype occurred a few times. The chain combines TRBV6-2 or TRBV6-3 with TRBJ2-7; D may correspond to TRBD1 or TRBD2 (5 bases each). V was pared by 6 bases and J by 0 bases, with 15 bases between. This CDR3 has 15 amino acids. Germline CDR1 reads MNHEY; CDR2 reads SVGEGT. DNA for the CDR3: TGTGCCAGCAGAGGTATCGGGACCACCTCCTACGAGCAGTACTTC. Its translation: CASRGIGTTSYEQYF.

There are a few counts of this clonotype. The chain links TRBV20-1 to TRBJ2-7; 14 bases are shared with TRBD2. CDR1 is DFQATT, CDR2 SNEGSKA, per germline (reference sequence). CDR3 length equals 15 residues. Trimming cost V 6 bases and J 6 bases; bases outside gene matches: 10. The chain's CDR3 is CSAKGTSGSPLEQYF. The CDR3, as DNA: TGCAGTGCCAAAGGGACTAGCGGGAGTCCCCTCGAGCAGTACTTC.

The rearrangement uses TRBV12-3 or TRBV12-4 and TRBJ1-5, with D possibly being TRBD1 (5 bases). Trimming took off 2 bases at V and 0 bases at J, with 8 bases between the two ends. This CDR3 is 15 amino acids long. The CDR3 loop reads CASSLWGISNQPQHF. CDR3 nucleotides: TGTGCCAGCAGTTTATGGGGGATTAGCAATCAGCCCCAGCATTTT.

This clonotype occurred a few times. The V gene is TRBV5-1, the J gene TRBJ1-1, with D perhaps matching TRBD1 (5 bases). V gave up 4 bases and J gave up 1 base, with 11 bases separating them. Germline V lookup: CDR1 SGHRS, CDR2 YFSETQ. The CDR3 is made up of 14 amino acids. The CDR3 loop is CASSRNQGNTEAFF. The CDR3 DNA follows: TGCGCCAGCAGCCGGAACCAGGGGAACACTGAAGCTTTCTTT. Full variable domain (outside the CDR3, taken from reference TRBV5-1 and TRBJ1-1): KAGVTQTPRYLIKTRGQQVTLSCSPISGHRSVSWYQQTPGQGLQFLFEYFSETQRNKGNFPGRFSGRQFSNSRSEMNVSTLELGDSALYLCASSRNQGNTEAFFGQGTRLTVV.

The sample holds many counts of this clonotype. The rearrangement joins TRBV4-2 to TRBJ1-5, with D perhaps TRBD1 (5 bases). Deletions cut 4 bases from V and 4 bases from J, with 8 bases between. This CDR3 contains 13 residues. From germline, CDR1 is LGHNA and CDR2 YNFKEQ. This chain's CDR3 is CASSPGPNQPQHF. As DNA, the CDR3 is TGTGCCAGCAGCCCAGGGCCGAATCAGCCCCAGCATTTT.

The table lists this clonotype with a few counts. CDR3 protein: CASRPIQETQYF. CDR3 bases: TGTGCCAGCAGACCCATCCAAGAGACCCAGTACTTC. J is TRBJ2-5 and V is TRBV7-2; D not resolved. The CDR3 extends over 12 amino acids. CDR1 is SGHTA, CDR2 FQGNSA, per germline. V lost 6 bases, J lost 1 base, and 6 bases lay in between. Full variable domain (remainder filled in from reference TRBV7-2 and TRBJ2-5): GAGVSQSPSNKVTEKGKDVELRCDPISGHTALYWYRQSLGQGLEFLIYFQGNSAPDKSGLPSDRFSAERTGGSVSTLTIQRTQQEDSAVYLCASRPIQETQYFGPGTRLLVL.

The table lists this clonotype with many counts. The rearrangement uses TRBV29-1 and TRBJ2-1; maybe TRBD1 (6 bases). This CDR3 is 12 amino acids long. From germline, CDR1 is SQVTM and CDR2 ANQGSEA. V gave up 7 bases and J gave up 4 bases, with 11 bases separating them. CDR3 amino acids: CSGGQKYNEQFF. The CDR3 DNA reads TGCAGCGGTGGACAGAAGTACAATGAGCAGTTCTTC.